A selection of T cell receptor beta chains follows, all from one sample in a study of blood T cell repertoires in COVID-19. The data were produced by immunoSEQ multiplex PCR, yet TCRdb's version contains in-frame clones alone and is incomplete. The data show fewer than 450,000 clones, over 75% seen once. The specimen was PBMCs or T cells enriched from blood (not recorded which). The receptor source for this set is a woman aged 25 to 39 who had recovered from COVID-19. Each CDR3 is given with its conserved first and last residue. The order of the fields is clone size, D gene, V gene, J gene, CDR3 DNA, CDR3 protein. D genes are given only for firm matches. Clone size is shown for a subset of rows, as once, few, many or a class of expanded clone.

clone_size: .; d_call: .; v_call: TRBV15; j_call: TRBJ1-1; cdr3_nt: TGTGCCACCAGCAGCAGGGTCGGCGGAACGGGTGGTGACCGTGCTTTCTTT; cdr3_aa: CATSSRVGGTGGDRAFF
clone_size: .; d_call: .; v_call: TRBV7-2; j_call: TRBJ1-2; cdr3_nt: TGTGCCAGCAGCATAGGGGGGGAGGGGATCCGCTATGGCTACACCTTC; cdr3_aa: CASSIGGEGIRYGYTF
clone_size: .; d_call: .; v_call: TRBV18; j_call: TRBJ1-4; cdr3_nt: TGTGCCAGCTCACCTTCATGGGGGCCTACTAATGAAAAACTGTTTTTT; cdr3_aa: CASSPSWGPTNEKLFF
clone_size: .; d_call: TRBD1; v_call: TRBV19; j_call: TRBJ1-2; cdr3_nt: TGTGCCAGTAAACTATCTCAGGACAGGGCGATGCGGGATGGCTACACCTTC; cdr3_aa: CASKLSQDRAMRDGYTF
clone_size: .; d_call: .; v_call: TRBV5-1; j_call: TRBJ2-2; cdr3_nt: TGCGCCAGCAGCTTGACACAGCCCGCGTGGGAGCTGTTTTTT; cdr3_aa: CASSLTQPAWELFF
clone_size: .; d_call: .; v_call: TRBV4-1; j_call: TRBJ1-2; cdr3_nt: TGCGCCAGCAGCCAACTGGACAGAGAAACTAACTATGGCTACACCTTC; cdr3_aa: CASSQLDRETNYGYTF
clone_size: .; d_call: .; v_call: TRBV4-1; j_call: TRBJ2-1; cdr3_nt: TGCGCCAGCAGCCCACTGGCCCTTCCCGCGGGGCAGTTCTTC; cdr3_aa: CASSPLALPAGQFF
clone_size: .; d_call: .; v_call: TRBV7-2; j_call: TRBJ1-1; cdr3_nt: TGTGCCAGCAGCTTAGACAGGGATAACACTGAAGCTTTCTTT; cdr3_aa: CASSLDRDNTEAFF
clone_size: .; d_call: TRBD2; v_call: TRBV6-5; j_call: TRBJ2-1; cdr3_nt: TGTGCCGCGGGGGTTGGACTAGCGGACTACAATGAGCAGTTCTTC; cdr3_aa: CAAGVGLADYNEQFF
clone_size: .; d_call: .; v_call: TRBV5-1; j_call: TRBJ1-1; cdr3_nt: TGCGCCAGCGGGCGGGGTAGCGGGGATGAAGCTTTCTTT; cdr3_aa: CASGRGSGDEAFF
clone_size: .; d_call: .; v_call: TRBV3-1/TRBV3-2; j_call: TRBJ1-2; cdr3_nt: TGTGCCAGCAGCCAAGATCGGCGGGGGGCGGTGAGTGGCTACACCTTC; cdr3_aa: CASSQDRRGAVSGYTF
clone_size: .; d_call: .; v_call: TRBV11-2; j_call: TRBJ1-1; cdr3_nt: TGTGCCAGCAGCTTAGGGGCCACCGTATACACTGAAGCTTTCTTT; cdr3_aa: CASSLGATVYTEAFF
clone_size: .; d_call: TRBD1; v_call: TRBV6-6; j_call: TRBJ1-2; cdr3_nt: TGTGCCAGCAGTCAGGCAGGGGGTCGCTATGGCTACACCTTC; cdr3_aa: CASSQAGGRYGYTF
clone_size: .; d_call: TRBD1; v_call: TRBV23-1; j_call: TRBJ2-1; cdr3_nt: TGCGCCAGCAGTCTTACAGGGGTCGATGAGCAGTTCTTC; cdr3_aa: CASSLTGVDEQFF
clone_size: .; d_call: TRBD2; v_call: TRBV6-5; j_call: TRBJ2-1; cdr3_nt: TGTGCCAGCAGTTACAGACTAGCCGGGGATGAGCAGTTCTTC; cdr3_aa: CASSYRLAGDEQFF
clone_size: .; d_call: TRBD2; v_call: TRBV24-1; j_call: TRBJ2-7; cdr3_nt: TGTGCCACCAGTGATTCTAGGACTAGCGGGTTCTACGAGCAGTACTTC; cdr3_aa: CATSDSRTSGFYEQYF
clone_size: .; d_call: .; v_call: TRBV7-2; j_call: TRBJ1-2; cdr3_nt: TGTGCCAGCAGCTTACGTACCAGGGAAGGCTACACCTTC; cdr3_aa: CASSLRTREGYTF
clone_size: .; d_call: TRBD1; v_call: TRBV19; j_call: TRBJ2-2; cdr3_nt: TGTGCCAGTAACTCGGACAGGGTGGACACCGGGGAGCTGTTTTTT; cdr3_aa: CASNSDRVDTGELFF
clone_size: .; d_call: TRBD1; v_call: TRBV7-2; j_call: TRBJ1-2; cdr3_nt: TGTGCCAGCAGCTTAGGGCTAGGGGGCGGCTATGGCTACACCTTC; cdr3_aa: CASSLGLGGGYGYTF
clone_size: .; d_call: .; v_call: TRBV6-5; j_call: TRBJ2-7; cdr3_nt: TGTGCCAGCAGTTCTCTAGGGACTTACGAGCAGTACTTC; cdr3_aa: CASSSLGTYEQYF
clone_size: .; d_call: .; v_call: TRBV18; j_call: TRBJ1-6; cdr3_nt: TGTGCCAGCTCACCAGTTGTCCAGGTTGGGTCACCCCTCCACTTT; cdr3_aa: CASSPVVQVGSPLHF
clone_size: once; d_call: .; v_call: TRBV30; j_call: TRBJ2-7; cdr3_nt: TGTGCCTGGAGTGGAGGCGGGGGCCCTTACGAGCAGTACTTC; cdr3_aa: CAWSGGGGPYEQYF
clone_size: .; d_call: .; v_call: TRBV11-2; j_call: TRBJ1-2; cdr3_nt: TGTGCCAGCAGCGACAGTGTCTATGGCTACACCTTC; cdr3_aa: CASSDSVYGYTF
clone_size: .; d_call: .; v_call: TRBV27; j_call: TRBJ1-6; cdr3_nt: TGTGCCAGCAGTACCGCGGTAGGATCACCCCTCCACTTT; cdr3_aa: CASSTAVGSPLHF